A selection of T cell receptor beta chains follows, all from one sample in a study of T cells in Graves' hyperthyroidism and ophthalmopathy. MiXCR, run by TCRdb on the multiplex PCR reads, gives a single entry per CDR3 protein. This sample has about 740,000 distinct CDR3 sequences, with around 15% found just once. The material sequenced was blood. Receptors originate from a young woman with Graves' hyperthyroidism. Both conserved end residues are part of each CDR3. Fields, in order: D gene, V gene, CDR3 length, J gene, clone size, CDR3 protein, CDR3 DNA. The D gene is left open where the match is weak. Clone size is not always given. Where it is, it says once, few, many or a class for expanded clones.

d_gene: TRBD2; v_gene: TRBV27; len: 15; j_gene: TRBJ2-7; abundance: many; CDR3aa: CASSPERGRFYEQYF; CDR3nt: TGTGCCAGCAGCCCCGAGCGGGGCCGCTTCTACGAGCAGTACTTC
d_gene: NA; v_gene: TRBV2; len: 16; j_gene: TRBJ1-4; abundance: many; CDR3aa: CASSEGQPSTNEKLFF; CDR3nt: TGTGCCAGCAGTGAAGGACAACCCTCAACTAATGAAAAACTGTTTTTT
d_gene: NA; v_gene: TRBV9; len: 13; j_gene: TRBJ2-1; abundance: few; CDR3aa: CASSVWDYNEQFF; CDR3nt: TGTGCCAGCAGCGTATGGGACTACAATGAGCAGTTCTTC
d_gene: NA; v_gene: TRBV7-9; len: 12; j_gene: TRBJ1-5; abundance: many; CDR3aa: CASSTGYQPQHF; CDR3nt: TGTGCCAGCAGCACAGGGTATCAGCCCCAGCATTTT
d_gene: NA; v_gene: TRBV11-2; len: 17; j_gene: TRBJ1-6; abundance: few; CDR3aa: CASSLKGRSSYNSPLHF; CDR3nt: TGTGCCAGCAGCTTAAAGGGACGTAGCTCCTATAATTCACCCCTCCACTTT
d_gene: NA; v_gene: TRBV19; len: 16; j_gene: TRBJ1-2; abundance: NA; CDR3aa: CASSIGIGVANYGYTF; CDR3nt: TGTGCCAGTAGTATAGGGATCGGAGTAGCTAACTATGGCTACACCTTC
d_gene: TRBD1; v_gene: TRBV29-1; len: 14; j_gene: TRBJ2-3; abundance: many; CDR3aa: CSVARQGGADTQYF; CDR3nt: TGCAGCGTTGCCCGACAGGGGGGGGCAGATACGCAGTATTTT
d_gene: NA; v_gene: TRBV7-9; len: 18; j_gene: TRBJ2-3; abundance: few; CDR3aa: CASSPPPLTIGATDTQYF; CDR3nt: TGTGCCAGCAGCCCACCTCCGCTGACGATTGGGGCCACAGATACGCAGTATTTT
d_gene: TRBD1; v_gene: TRBV20-1; len: 12; j_gene: TRBJ1-2; abundance: many; CDR3aa: CSARTGNYGYTF; CDR3nt: TGCAGTGCTAGGACAGGGAACTATGGCTACACCTTC
d_gene: TRBD1; v_gene: TRBV12-3/TRBV12-4; len: 15; j_gene: TRBJ1-2; abundance: many; CDR3aa: CASSKGQGVVRGYTF; CDR3nt: TGTGCCAGCAGTAAGGGACAGGGAGTTGTGAGGGGCTACACCTTC
d_gene: NA; v_gene: TRBV4-3; len: 16; j_gene: TRBJ1-4; abundance: many; CDR3aa: CASSQGSQDTGEKLFF; CDR3nt: TGCGCCAGCAGCCAAGGAAGCCAGGACACGGGTGAAAAACTGTTTTTT
d_gene: NA; v_gene: TRBV15; len: 15; j_gene: TRBJ2-7; abundance: NA; CDR3aa: CATSRDLPSAYEQYF; CDR3nt: TGTGCCACCAGCAGAGATCTCCCTAGTGCCTACGAGCAGTACTTC
d_gene: TRBD1; v_gene: TRBV6-5; len: 15; j_gene: TRBJ1-5; abundance: few; CDR3aa: CASSLGQGGHQPQHF; CDR3nt: TGTGCCAGCAGTTTAGGACAGGGAGGGCATCAGCCCCAGCATTTT
d_gene: NA; v_gene: TRBV24-1; len: 15; j_gene: TRBJ2-2; abundance: few; CDR3aa: CATSAAGGYIGELFF; CDR3nt: TGTGCCACCAGTGCGGCAGGAGGGTATATCGGGGAGCTGTTTTTT
d_gene: NA; v_gene: TRBV24-1; len: 15; j_gene: TRBJ2-2; abundance: many; CDR3aa: CATSGRDGNTGELFF; CDR3nt: TGTGCCACCAGCGGTCGGGACGGTAACACCGGGGAGCTGTTTTTT
d_gene: NA; v_gene: TRBV25-1; len: 13; j_gene: TRBJ2-7; abundance: few; CDR3aa: CASSERTADEQYF; CDR3nt: TGTGCCAGCAGTGAACGGACGGCTGACGAGCAGTACTTC
d_gene: NA; v_gene: TRBV2; len: 13; j_gene: TRBJ1-1; abundance: many; CDR3aa: CASWGRGNTEAFF; CDR3nt: TGTGCCAGCTGGGGACGGGGGAACACTGAAGCTTTCTTT